This passage covers 3 T cell receptor beta chains from one sample sequenced in a study of beta chain features in type 1 diabetes. Their specific antigens are unknown. The sequenced template was cDNA made from the entire isolated RNA. This table comes from immunoSEQ multiplex PCR, and its TCRdb copy is limited to in-frame clones, with some not included. This sample has 350,000 to 450,000 clones; 10% to 15% occur once, and the top ten carry over 0.008%. Overall study findings and caveats: Type 1 diabetes patients had TCRB CDR3s that were shorter (moderately but significantly so) in all four CD4+ subsets.

The source material was naive CD4+ T cells from blood. The receptor set was obtained from a young woman with type 1 diabetes.

Only a few counts were recorded for this clone. V usage is TRBV2 and J usage is TRBJ2-7; 16 bases fit TRBD2. CDR3 length equals 16 residues. Germline V lookup: CDR1 SNHLY, CDR2 FYNNEI. The J segment lost 3 bases and the V segment lost 6 bases, leaving 5 bases of the junction unmatched. CDR3 loop: CASRTGTSGGDYEQYF. The CDR3 nucleotides read TGTGCCAGCAGGACCGGGACTAGCGGGGGGGACTACGAGCAGTACTTC. Variable domain in full (rest from reference TRBV2 and TRBJ2-7): EPEVTQTPSHQVTQMGQEVILRCVPISNHLYFYWYRQILGQKVEFLVSFYNNEISEKSEIFDDQFSVERPDGSNFTLKIRSTKLEDSAMYFCASRTGTSGGDYEQYFGPGTRLTVT.

This clone has only a few counts. The CDR3, as DNA: TGTGCCATCAGTGAGCATGGGAGTTCCTCCTACGAGCAGTACTTC. This encodes CAISEHGSSSYEQYF. The chain combines TRBV10-3 with TRBJ2-7; possibly TRBD2 for D (5 bases). Germline CDR1 reads ENHRY; CDR2 reads SYGVKD. V lost 2 bases, J lost 0 bases, and 11 bases lay in between. CDR3 length equals 15 residues.

This clone has only a few counts. This sequence joins TRBV7-2 and TRBJ2-7, with 9 bases aligning to TRBD2. The CDR3 has 14 residues. V lost 5 bases and J lost 6; bases outside the gene matches: 8. CDR1 is SGHTA and CDR2 is FQGNSA in the germline V gene. CDR3 in amino acids: CASSRSGSPPEQYF. The CDR3 DNA reads TGTGCCAGCAGCCGTAGCGGGAGCCCGCCCGAGCAGTACTTC.